This T cell receptor (beta chain) was identified in a study of OX40 agonist ivuxolimab in advanced cancers. For the study at large: The mean age was approximately 60 years, ranging from about 23 to 79, with roughly four fifths of participants male.

CDR3 length: 15 amino acids. The V end lost 1 base, the J end lost 0 bases, and 8 bases lay between the germline ends. Per the germline V gene, CDR1 is KGHSH and CDR2 is LQKENI. Data came from immunoSEQ multiplex PCR; TCRdb stores just in-frame clones and leaves some out. In the table there are roughly 70,000 clones, roughly 80% of which are singletons. This material consisted of CD4+ or CD8+ T cells sorted from blood, taken in a trial of the OX40 agonist ivuxolimab. The rearrangement uses TRBV18 and TRBJ2-3; D uncertain. This receptor was taken from an adult with an advanced solid tumor such as melanoma, head and neck, liver or kidney cancer. The CDR3 DNA reads TGTGCCAGCTCACCACAGGGCATGAGCACAGATACGCAGTATTTT. Protein product: CASSPQGMSTDTQYF.